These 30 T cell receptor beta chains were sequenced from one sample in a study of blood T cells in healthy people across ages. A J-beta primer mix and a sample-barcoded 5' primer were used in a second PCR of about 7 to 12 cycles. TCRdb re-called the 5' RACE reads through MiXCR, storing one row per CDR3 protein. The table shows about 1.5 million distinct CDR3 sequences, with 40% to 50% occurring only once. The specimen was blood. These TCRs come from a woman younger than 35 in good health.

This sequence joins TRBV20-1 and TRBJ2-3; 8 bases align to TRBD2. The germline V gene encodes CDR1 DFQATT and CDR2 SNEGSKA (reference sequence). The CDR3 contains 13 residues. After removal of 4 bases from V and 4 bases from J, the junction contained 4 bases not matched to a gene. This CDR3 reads CSATGTSPDTQYF. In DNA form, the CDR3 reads TGCAGTGCTACGGGGACTAGTCCAGATACGCAGTATTTT.

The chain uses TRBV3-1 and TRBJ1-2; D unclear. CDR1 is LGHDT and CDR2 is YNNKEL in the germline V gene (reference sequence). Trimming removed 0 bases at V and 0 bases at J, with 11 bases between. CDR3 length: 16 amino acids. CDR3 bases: TGTGCCAGCAGCCAAGATCGAAACAGCCCTAACTATGGCTACACCTTC. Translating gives CASSQDRNSPNYGYTF.

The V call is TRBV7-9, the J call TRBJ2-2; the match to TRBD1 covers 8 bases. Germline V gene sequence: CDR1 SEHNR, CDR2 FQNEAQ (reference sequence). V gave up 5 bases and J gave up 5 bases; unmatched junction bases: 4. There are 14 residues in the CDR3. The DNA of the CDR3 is TGTGCCAGCAGCCGTCGACAGGGGACCGGGGAGCTGTTTTTT. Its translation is CASSRRQGTGELFF.

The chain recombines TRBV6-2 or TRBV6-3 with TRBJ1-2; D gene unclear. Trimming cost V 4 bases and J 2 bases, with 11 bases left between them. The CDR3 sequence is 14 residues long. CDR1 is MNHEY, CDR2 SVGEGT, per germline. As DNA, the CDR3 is TGTGCCAGCAGTTCCCAGGAGGAGAACTATGGCTACACCTTC. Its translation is CASSSQEENYGYTF.

CDR3 sequence reads: CASSVGGTRTYNEQFF. The CDR3 DNA sequence: TGTGCCAGCAGCGTGGGGGGGACTAGGACCTACAATGAGCAGTTCTTC. V usage is TRBV9 and J usage is TRBJ2-1, with TRBD2 matching 8 bases. After removal of 2 bases from V and 2 bases from J, the junction contained 6 bases not matched to a gene. This CDR3 has 16 residues. Per germline, CDR1 SGDLS and CDR2 YYNGEE.

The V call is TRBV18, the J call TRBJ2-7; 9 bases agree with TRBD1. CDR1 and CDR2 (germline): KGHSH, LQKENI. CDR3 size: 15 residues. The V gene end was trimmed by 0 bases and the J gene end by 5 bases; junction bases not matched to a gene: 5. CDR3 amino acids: CASSPPGQGGDEQYF. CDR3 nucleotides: TGTGCCAGCTCACCACCGGGACAGGGTGGCGACGAGCAGTACTTC.

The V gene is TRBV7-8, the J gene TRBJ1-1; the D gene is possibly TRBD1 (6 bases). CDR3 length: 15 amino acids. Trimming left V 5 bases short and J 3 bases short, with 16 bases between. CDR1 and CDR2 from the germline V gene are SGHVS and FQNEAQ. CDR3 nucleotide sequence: TGTGCCAGCAGCCCACCGGGGGGGCAAGACACTGAAGCTTTCTTT. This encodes CASSPPGGQDTEAFF.

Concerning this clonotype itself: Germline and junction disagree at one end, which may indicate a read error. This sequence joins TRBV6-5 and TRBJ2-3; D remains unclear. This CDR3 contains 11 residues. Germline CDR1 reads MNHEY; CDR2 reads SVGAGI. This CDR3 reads CACRQARFEYF. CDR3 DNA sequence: TGTGCCTGCAGGCAAGCCAGGTTTGAGTATTTT.

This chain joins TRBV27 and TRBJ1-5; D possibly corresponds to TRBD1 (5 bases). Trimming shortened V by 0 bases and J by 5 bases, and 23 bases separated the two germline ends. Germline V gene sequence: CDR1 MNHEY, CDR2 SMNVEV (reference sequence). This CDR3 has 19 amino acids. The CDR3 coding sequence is TGTGCCAGCAGTTTATCGCCCCCCGACAGCCCCACCCTCGATCAGCCCCAGCATTTT. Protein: CASSLSPPDSPTLDQPQHF.

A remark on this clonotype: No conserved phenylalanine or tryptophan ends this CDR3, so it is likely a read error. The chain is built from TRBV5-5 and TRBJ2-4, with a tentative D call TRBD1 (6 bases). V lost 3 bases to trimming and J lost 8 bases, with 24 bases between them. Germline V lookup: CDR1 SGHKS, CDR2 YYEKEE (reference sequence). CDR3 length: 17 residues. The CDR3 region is CASSSLLDSFGFDIQYV. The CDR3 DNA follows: TGTGCCAGCAGCTCCCTTCTGGACAGCTTTGGGTTTGACATTCAGTACGTC.

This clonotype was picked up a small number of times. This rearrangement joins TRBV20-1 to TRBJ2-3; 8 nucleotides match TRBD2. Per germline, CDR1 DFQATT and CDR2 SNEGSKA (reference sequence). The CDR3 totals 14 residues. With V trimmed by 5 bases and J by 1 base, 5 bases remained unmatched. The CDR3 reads CSALSGGRTDTQYF. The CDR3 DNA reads TGCAGTGCTCTGAGCGGGGGCCGCACAGATACGCAGTATTTT.

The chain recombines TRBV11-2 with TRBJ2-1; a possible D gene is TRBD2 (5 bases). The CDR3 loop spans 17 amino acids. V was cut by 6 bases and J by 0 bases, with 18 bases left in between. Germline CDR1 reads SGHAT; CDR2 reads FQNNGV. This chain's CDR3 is CASRSLGRVLSYNEQFF. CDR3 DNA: TGTGCCAGCAGGTCACTTGGGCGGGTTCTCTCCTACAATGAGCAGTTCTTC.

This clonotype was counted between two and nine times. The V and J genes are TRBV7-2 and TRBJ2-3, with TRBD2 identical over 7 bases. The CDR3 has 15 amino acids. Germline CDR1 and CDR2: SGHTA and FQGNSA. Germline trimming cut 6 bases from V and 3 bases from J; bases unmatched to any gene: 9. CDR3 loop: CASRRQAGWTDTQYF. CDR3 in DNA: TGTGCCAGCAGACGACAAGCGGGGTGGACAGATACGCAGTATTTT. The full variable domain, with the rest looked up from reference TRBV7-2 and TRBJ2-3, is GAGVSQSPSNKVTEKGKDVELRCDPISGHTALYWYRQSLGQGLEFLIYFQGNSAPDKSGLPSDRFSAERTGGSVSTLTIQRTQQEDSAVYLCASRRQAGWTDTQYFGPGTRLTVL.

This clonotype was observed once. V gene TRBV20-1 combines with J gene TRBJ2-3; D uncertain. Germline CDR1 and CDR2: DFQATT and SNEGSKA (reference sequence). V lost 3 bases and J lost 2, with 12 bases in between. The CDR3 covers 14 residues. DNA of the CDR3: TGCAGTGCTAGTTGGGGAATTAACACAGATACGCAGTATTTT. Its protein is CSASWGINTDTQYF.

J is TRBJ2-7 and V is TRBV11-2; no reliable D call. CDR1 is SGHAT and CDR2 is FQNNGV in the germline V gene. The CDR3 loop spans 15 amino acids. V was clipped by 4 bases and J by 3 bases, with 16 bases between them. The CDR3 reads CASSSEAASNYEQYF. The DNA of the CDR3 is TGTGCCAGCAGCTCAGAGGCCGCGTCAAACTACGAGCAGTACTTC.

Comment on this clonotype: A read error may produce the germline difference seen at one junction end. This chain's CDR3 is CASSLEVQSTQEAQYF. DNA for the CDR3: TGTGCCAGCAGCTTAGAGGTCCAATCTACCCAAGAGGCCCAGTACTTC. The chain employs TRBV7-9 and TRBJ2-5; D remains unclear. The CDR3 covers 16 residues. The germline V gene has CDR1 SEHNR and CDR2 FQNEAQ (reference sequence).

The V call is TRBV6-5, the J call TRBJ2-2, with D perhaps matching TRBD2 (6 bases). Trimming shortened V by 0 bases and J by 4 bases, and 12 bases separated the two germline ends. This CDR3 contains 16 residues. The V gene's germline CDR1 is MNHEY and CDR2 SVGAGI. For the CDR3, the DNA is TGTGCCAGCAGTTACTCGATCCTAGCGTCCACCGGGGAGCTGTTTTTT. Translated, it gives CASSYSILASTGELFF.

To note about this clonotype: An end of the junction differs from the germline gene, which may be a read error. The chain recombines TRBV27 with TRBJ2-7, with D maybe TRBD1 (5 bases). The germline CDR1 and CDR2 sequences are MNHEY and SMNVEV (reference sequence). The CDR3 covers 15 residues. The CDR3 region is CAGSVGVVQSYEQYF. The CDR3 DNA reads TGTGCCGGCAGCGTAGGGGTCGTGCAATCCTACGAGCAGTACTTC.

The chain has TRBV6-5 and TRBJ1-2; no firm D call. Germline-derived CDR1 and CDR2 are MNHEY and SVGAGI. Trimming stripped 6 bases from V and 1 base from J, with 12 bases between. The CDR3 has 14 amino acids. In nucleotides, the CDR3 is TGTGCCAGCAGGTACGGAGTCGATAACTATGGCTACACCTTC. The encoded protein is CASRYGVDNYGYTF.

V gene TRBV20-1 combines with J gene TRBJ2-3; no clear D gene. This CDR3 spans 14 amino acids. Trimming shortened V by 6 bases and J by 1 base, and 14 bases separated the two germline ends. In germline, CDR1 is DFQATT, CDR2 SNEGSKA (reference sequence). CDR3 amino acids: CSAHRRSGTDTQYF. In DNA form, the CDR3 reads TGCAGTGCGCATCGGCGTTCGGGCACAGATACGCAGTATTTT.

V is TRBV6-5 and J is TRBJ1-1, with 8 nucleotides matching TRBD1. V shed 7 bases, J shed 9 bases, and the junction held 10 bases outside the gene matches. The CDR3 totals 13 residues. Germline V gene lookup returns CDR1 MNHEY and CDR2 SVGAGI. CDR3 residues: CASNPTGVTQAFF. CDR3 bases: TGTGCCAGCAATCCGACAGGGGTCACCCAAGCTTTCTTT.

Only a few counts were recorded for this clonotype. In nucleotides, the CDR3 is TGCAGCTCCCAGCGGGATCAAGAGACCCAGTTCTTC. It is translated as CSSQRDQETQFF. This chain joins TRBV29-1 and TRBJ2-1; the match to TRBD2 covers 7 bases. The CDR3 has 12 residues. The V gene end was trimmed by 8 bases and the J gene end by 13 bases; junction bases not matched to a gene: 14. CDR1 and CDR2 from the germline V gene are SQVTM and ANQGSEA.

CDR3 in amino acids: CASSLGGEPPYEQYF. The CDR3 DNA reads as TGTGCCAGCAGTTTAGGGGGGGAGCCGCCTTACGAGCAGTACTTC. The rearrangement joins TRBV27 to TRBJ2-7, with TRBD2 matching over 7 bases. CDR3 size: 15 residues. V shed 2 bases, J shed 4 bases, and the junction held 8 bases outside the gene matches. CDR1 is MNHEY and CDR2 is SMNVEV in the germline V gene (reference sequence).

CDR3 bases: TGTGCCAGCACCACGGGGCAGCTCCAAGAGACCCAGTACTTC. This sequence encodes CASTTGQLQETQYF. V is TRBV6-6 and J is TRBJ2-4, with D tentatively TRBD1 or TRBD2 (5 bases each). Gene TRBJ2-5 matches the end of the DNA better, so the J call may be wrong. The length of the CDR3 is 14 residues. Germline-derived CDR1 and CDR2 are MNHNY and SVGAGI (reference sequence).

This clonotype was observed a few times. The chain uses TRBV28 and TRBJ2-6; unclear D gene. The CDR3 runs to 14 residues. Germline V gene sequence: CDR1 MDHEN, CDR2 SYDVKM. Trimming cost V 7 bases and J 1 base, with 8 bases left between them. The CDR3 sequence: CASTSRSGANVLTF. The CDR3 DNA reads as TGTGCCAGCACCTCGAGGTCTGGGGCCAACGTCCTGACTTTC.

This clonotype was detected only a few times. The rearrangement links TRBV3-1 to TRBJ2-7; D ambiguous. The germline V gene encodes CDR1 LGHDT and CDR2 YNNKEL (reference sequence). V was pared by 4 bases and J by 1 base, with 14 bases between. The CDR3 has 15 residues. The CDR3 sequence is CASSPPGRPSYEQYF. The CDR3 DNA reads TGTGCCAGCAGCCCTCCAGGACGTCCTTCCTACGAGCAGTACTTC.

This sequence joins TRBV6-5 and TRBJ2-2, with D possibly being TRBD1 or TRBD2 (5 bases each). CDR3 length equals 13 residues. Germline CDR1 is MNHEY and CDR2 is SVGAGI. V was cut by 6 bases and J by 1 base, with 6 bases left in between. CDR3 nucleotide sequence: TGTGCCAGCAGGGGGGAGAACACCGGGGAGCTGTTTTTT. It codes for CASRGENTGELFF.

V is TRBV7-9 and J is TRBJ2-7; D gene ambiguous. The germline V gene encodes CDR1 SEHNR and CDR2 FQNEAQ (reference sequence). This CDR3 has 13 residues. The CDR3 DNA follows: TGTGCGTCAGCAGGACCCTGGAGTCTCGAGCAGTACTTC. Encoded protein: CASAGPWSLEQYF.

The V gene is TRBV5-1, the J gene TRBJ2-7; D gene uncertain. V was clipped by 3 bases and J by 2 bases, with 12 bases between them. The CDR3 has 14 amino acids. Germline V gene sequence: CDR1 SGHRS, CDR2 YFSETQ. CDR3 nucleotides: TGCGCCAGCAGCTCCGAGATTTCGCCCTACGAGCAGTACTTC. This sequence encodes CASSSEISPYEQYF.

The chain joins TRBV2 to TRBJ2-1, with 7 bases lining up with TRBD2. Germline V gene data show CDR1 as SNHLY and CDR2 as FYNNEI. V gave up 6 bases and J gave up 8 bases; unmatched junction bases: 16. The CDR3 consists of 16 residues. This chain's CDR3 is CASRNPAGLSRDEQFF. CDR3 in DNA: TGTGCCAGCAGGAATCCAGCGGGACTGTCTCGCGATGAGCAGTTCTTC. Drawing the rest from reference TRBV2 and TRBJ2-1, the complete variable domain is EPEVTQTPSHQVTQMGQEVILRCVPISNHLYFYWYRQILGQKVEFLVSFYNNEISEKSEIFDDQFSVERPDGSNFTLKIRSTKLEDSAMYFCASRNPAGLSRDEQFFGPGTRLTVL.